This passage covers 7 T cell receptor beta chains from one sample sequenced in a study of T cell clonality in common variable immunodeficiency. The repertoire was sequenced with immunoSEQ multiplex PCR; TCRdb's copy has only in-frame clones and lacks some. The sample includes roughly 50,000 clones, none of them occurring once. Sequencing was carried out using peripheral blood mononuclear cells. Receptors were obtained from a person aged 18 to 75 in good health.

This clone was observed at least ten times. The read is 3 residues too short to cover the CDR3 end, so that end is filled in from the germline J gene. The chain employs TRBV20-1 and TRBJ2-3; a possible D gene is TRBD2 (5 bases). The CDR3 is 15 amino acids. The germline CDR1 and CDR2 sequences are DFQATT and SNEGSKA (reference sequence). Trimming stripped 2 bases from V and 0 bases from J, with 12 bases between. CDR3 DNA (partial): TGCAGTGCTAGAAACGAGCGGACTAGCACAGATACG. Protein sequence: CSARNERTSTDT. In full, the CDR3 reads CSARNERTSTDTQYF.

This clone appeared many times. Read sequence stops 3 residues before the CDR3 end, and the germline J gene provides the missing end. The chain joins TRBV5-6 to TRBJ1-2; D is possibly TRBD1 (5 bases). The CDR3 extends over 14 amino acids. Germline assignment: CDR1 SGHDT and CDR2 YYEEEE. V dropped 0 bases and J dropped 6 bases, with 12 bases sitting between them. The part of the CDR3 DNA that was read is TGTGCCAGCAGCTTGGGGACACCGAGGCATGGC. This translates into CASSLGTPRHG. In full, the CDR3 reads CASSLGTPRHGYTF.

This clone was picked up many times. The CDR3 goes on 3 residues after the read ends, and that part is filled in from the germline J gene. The chain couples TRBV19 to TRBJ1-2; the match to TRBD1 covers 8 bases. V lost 4 bases to trimming and J lost 6 bases; unmatched junction nucleotides: 7. Germline CDR1 reads LNHDA; CDR2 reads SQIVND (reference sequence). The CDR3 runs 14 residues. The chain's CDR3 is CASSTLDRVNGYTF. Incomplete CDR3 DNA: TGTGCCAGTAGTACTCTGGACAGGGTGAATGGC.

As to this clone: Coverage ceases 3 residues before the CDR3 finishes, and the germline J gene fills in the end. J is TRBJ1-2 and V is TRBV7-2; D ambiguous. This CDR3 is 15 amino acids long. In germline, CDR1 is SGHTA, CDR2 FQGNSA. The covered CDR3 bases are TGTGCCAGCAGGTCGGCGGGAATAGTGGCAGATACC. It specifies CASRSAGIVADT. The entire CDR3 reads CASRSAGIVADTYTF.

This clone appeared many times. The read ends 3 residues before the CDR3 terminus; that terminus is restored from the germline J gene. This chain links TRBV5-1 with TRBJ1-4; possibly TRBD1 for D (5 bases). This CDR3 spans 18 amino acids. Germline V gene lookup returns CDR1 SGHRS and CDR2 YFSETQ. V was clipped by 0 bases and J by 6 bases, with 21 bases between them. This CDR3 is CASSLGGRVSGSDEKLFF. The sequenced part of the CDR3 DNA is TGCGCCAGCAGCTTGGGGGGCAGGGTATCTGGATCGGATGAAAAA.

This clone was observed many times. The sequenced fragment ends 3 residues before the CDR3 boundary, so the rest is inferred from the germline J gene. The chain carries TRBV6-2 or TRBV6-3 and TRBJ2-7; 9 bases match TRBD1. J gave up 1 base and V 7 bases, and 5 bases lay outside the gene matches. CDR1 is MNHEY, CDR2 SVGEGT, per germline. The length of the CDR3 is 14 residues. CDR3 protein: CASNHGTGSYEQYF. CDR3 DNA, as far as it was read: TGTGCCAGCAACCACGGGACAGGGTCCTACGAG.

This clone came up many times. The read ends 3 residues shy of where the CDR3 ends; the end is completed using the germline J gene. The chain uses TRBV18 and TRBJ2-6, with D possibly matching TRBD1 (6 bases). V was clipped by 4 bases and J by 2 bases, with 9 bases between them. This CDR3 spans 15 amino acids. Germline CDR1 is KGHSH and CDR2 is LQKENI. The sequenced CDR3 bases are TGTGCCAGCTCACAGGGGGTCGCTGGGGCCAACGTC. It is translated as CASSQGVAGANV. The full CDR3 protein reads CASSQGVAGANVLTF.